The 7 T cell receptor beta chains in this list originate from one sample, sequenced in a study of control samples from healthy donors and cancer patients. Using immunoSEQ multiplex PCR, the repertoire was profiled, and TCRdb retains in-frame clones only, with some absent. The listing records fewer than 250,000 clones. The sequenced sample was blood. Source of these receptors: a woman aged 25 to 39 in good health.

This chain joins TRBV25-1 and TRBJ2-7; unclear D gene. With 6 bases removed from V and 2 bases from J, the gap between germline ends came to 17 bases. Per the germline V gene, CDR1 is MGHDK and CDR2 is SYGVNS. The CDR3 is 15 amino acids. The CDR3 DNA sequence: TGTGCCAGCAGCGCCACTCCCACCCCCCCCTACGAGCAGTACTTC. Translating it yields CASSATPTPPYEQYF.

The chain couples TRBV28 to TRBJ1-1; D gene uncertain. Germline V gene sequence: CDR1 MDHEN, CDR2 SYDVKM. Trimming took 7 bases from V and 7 from J, leaving 7 bases between them. This CDR3 is 10 amino acids long. The CDR3 loop is CASITSEAFF. The CDR3 DNA follows: TGTGCCAGCATCACAAGTGAAGCTTTCTTT.

The rearrangement joins TRBV6-4 to TRBJ2-1; the D is unclear. The CDR3 totals 15 residues. With 4 bases removed from V and 9 bases from J, the gap between germline ends came to 19 bases. Germline V gives CDR1 MRHNA, CDR2 SNTAGT. The CDR3: CASSGRIYISREQFF. The DNA for the CDR3 is TGTGCCAGCAGTGGCCGGATATATATTTCTCGTGAGCAGTTCTTC.

The chain links TRBV5-4 to TRBJ1-6; 9 nucleotides line up with TRBD1. The germline CDR1 and CDR2 sequences are SGHNT and YYREEE (reference sequence). V was clipped by 5 bases and J by 7 bases; unmatched bases: 4. The CDR3 length is 14 residues. The CDR3 loop is CASRLGQGNSPLHF. The CDR3 coding sequence is TGTGCCAGCAGACTCGGACAGGGGAATTCACCCCTCCACTTT.

The J gene is TRBJ2-1, the V gene TRBV4-2; D may be TRBD2 (6 bases). The CDR3 covers 14 residues. Trimming removed 6 bases at V and 4 bases at J, with 13 bases between. Germline V gives CDR1 LGHNA, CDR2 YNFKEQ. CDR3 nucleotide sequence: TGTGCCAGCAGAGCTCTAGCGAGTTACAATGAGCAGTTCTTC. Translated, it gives CASRALASYNEQFF.

Turning to this clone: The junction does not match germline at one end; this may be a read error. The chain has TRBV7-7 and TRBJ2-3; 11 nucleotides line up with TRBD1. Germline assignment: CDR1 SSHAT and CDR2 FNYEAQ (reference sequence). CDR3 length: 16 amino acids. The CDR3 is CASSGGTGGGTDTQYF. CDR3 in DNA: TGTGCTAGCAGCGGGGGGACAGGGGGTGGAACAGATACGCAGTATTTT.

The chain couples TRBV5-6 to TRBJ2-5; perhaps D is TRBD1 or TRBD2 (6 bases each). With 1 base removed from V and 7 bases from J, the gap between germline ends came to 20 bases. This CDR3 contains 16 residues. Germline V CDR1 and CDR2: SGHDT, YYEEEE. CDR3 in DNA: TGTGCCAGCAGCTTGTACGGGGGCGACCTATGGGGGACCCAGTACTTC. Protein sequence: CASSLYGGDLWGTQYF.